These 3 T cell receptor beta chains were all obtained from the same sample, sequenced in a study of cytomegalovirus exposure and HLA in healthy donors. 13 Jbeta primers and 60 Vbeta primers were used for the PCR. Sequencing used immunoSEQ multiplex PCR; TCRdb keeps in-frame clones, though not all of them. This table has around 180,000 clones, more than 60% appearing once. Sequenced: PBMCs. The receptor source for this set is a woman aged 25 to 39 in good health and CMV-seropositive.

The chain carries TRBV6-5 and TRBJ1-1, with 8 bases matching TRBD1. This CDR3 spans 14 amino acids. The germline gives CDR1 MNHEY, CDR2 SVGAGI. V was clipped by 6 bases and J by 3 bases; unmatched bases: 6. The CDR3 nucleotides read TGTGCCAGCAGCCGACAGGGGATGGACACTGAAGCTTTCTTT. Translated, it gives CASSRQGMDTEAFF.

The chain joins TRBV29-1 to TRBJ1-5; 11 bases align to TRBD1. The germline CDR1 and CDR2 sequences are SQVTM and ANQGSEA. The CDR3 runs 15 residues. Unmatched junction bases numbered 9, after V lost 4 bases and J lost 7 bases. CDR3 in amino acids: CSVGSGQGGGQPQHF. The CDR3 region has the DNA TGCAGCGTTGGTTCGGGACAGGGGGGCGGACAGCCCCAGCATTTT.

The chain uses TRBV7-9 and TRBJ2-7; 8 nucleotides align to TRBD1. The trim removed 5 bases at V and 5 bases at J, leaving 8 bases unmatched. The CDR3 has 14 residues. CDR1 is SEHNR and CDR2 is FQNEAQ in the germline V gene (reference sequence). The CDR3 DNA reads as TGTGCCAGCAGCCTGTCAGGGGGCAACCACGAGCAGTACTTC. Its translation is CASSLSGGNHEQYF.